This record looks at one T cell receptor beta chain sequence and its context. Its antigen is undetermined. The sample is drawn from a study of cytomegalovirus exposure and HLA in healthy donors. Study results and limitations: Productive status was seen about 90% or about 30% of the time for most TCR beta V segments in an earlier analysis.

The CDR3 totals 17 residues. Germline values: CDR1 PRHDT, CDR2 FYEKMQ (reference sequence). The germline V and J ends were trimmed by 0 bases and 0 bases, with 9 bases remaining between them. 13 Jbeta primers and 60 Vbeta primers were used for the PCR. Clones were read by immunoSEQ multiplex PCR, and TCRdb kept only the in-frame ones, dropping some. The sample yields around 130,000 clones, around two thirds seen once. Input material: PBMCs. The source is a human donor in good health. The chain couples TRBV13 to TRBJ2-6; D remains ambiguous. This CDR3 reads CASSLGLKFSGANVLTF. As DNA, the CDR3 is TGTGCCAGCAGCTTAGGCTTAAAATTCTCTGGGGCCAACGTCCTGACTTTC.